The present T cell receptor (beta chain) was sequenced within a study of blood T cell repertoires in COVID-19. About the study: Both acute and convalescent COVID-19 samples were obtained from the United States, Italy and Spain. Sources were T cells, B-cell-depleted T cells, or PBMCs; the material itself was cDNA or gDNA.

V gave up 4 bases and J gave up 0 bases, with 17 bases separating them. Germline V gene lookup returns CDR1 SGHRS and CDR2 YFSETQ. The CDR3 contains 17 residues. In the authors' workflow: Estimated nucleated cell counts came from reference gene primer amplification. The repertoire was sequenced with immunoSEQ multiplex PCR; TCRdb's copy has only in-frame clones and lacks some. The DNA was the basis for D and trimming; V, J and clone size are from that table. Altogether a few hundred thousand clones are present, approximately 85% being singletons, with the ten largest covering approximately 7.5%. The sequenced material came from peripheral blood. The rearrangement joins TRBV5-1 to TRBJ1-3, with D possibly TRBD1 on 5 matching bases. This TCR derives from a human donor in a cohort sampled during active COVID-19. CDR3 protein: CASSPLVGHFSGNTIYF. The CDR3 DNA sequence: TGCGCCAGCAGCCCACTTGTCGGACACTTCTCTGGAAACACCATATATTTT.